The 2 T cell receptor beta chains given below trace back to one sample, sequenced in a study of T cells in Graves' hyperthyroidism and ophthalmopathy. The investigators amplified TCR beta CDR3 regions from RNA transcripts. First-round RT-PCR targeting the TCR CDR3 was performed with the HTBI primer set. TCRdb redid the calling of the multiplex PCR reads with MiXCR, one entry per CDR3 protein. This sample carries approximately 610,000 distinct CDR3 sequences, under 15% of them seen once, and the ten largest clones take approximately 4.3%. The sequenced sample was blood. The receptors come from a woman aged 40 to 55 with Graves' ophthalmopathy.

In this sample, this clonotype turned up many times. The V gene is TRBV19, the J gene TRBJ2-7; D remains ambiguous. The CDR3 covers 14 residues. Germline V gene sequence: CDR1 LNHDA, CDR2 SQIVND (reference sequence). The germline V and J ends were trimmed by 3 bases and 0 bases, with 9 bases remaining between them. This chain's CDR3 is CASSMVDGSYEQYF. CDR3 DNA sequence: TGTGCCAGTAGTATGGTGGACGGCTCCTACGAGCAGTACTTC.

The chain recombines TRBV20-1 with TRBJ1-1; no clear D gene. The V and J ends lost 4 bases and 8 bases respectively, with 20 bases between them. This CDR3 contains 14 residues. Per germline, CDR1 DFQATT and CDR2 SNEGSKA (reference sequence). CDR3 DNA: TGCAGTGCTAATGAGTTGTTGACGAATCGGGAAGCTTTCTTT. This codes for CSANELLTNREAFF.